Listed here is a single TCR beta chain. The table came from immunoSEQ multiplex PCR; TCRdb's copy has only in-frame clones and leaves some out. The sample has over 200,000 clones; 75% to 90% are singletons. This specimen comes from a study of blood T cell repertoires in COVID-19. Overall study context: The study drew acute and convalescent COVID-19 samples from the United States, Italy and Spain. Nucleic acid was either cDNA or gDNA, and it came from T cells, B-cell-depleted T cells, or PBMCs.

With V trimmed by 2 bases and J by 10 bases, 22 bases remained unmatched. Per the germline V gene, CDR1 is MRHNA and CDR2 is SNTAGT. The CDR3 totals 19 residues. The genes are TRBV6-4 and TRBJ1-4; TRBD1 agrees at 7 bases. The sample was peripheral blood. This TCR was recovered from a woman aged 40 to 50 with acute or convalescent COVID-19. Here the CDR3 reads CASSDHGRGSTGFEVKLFF. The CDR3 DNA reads TGTGCCAGCAGTGACCACGGGAGGGGCTCGACAGGGTTCGAAGTAAAACTGTTTTTT.